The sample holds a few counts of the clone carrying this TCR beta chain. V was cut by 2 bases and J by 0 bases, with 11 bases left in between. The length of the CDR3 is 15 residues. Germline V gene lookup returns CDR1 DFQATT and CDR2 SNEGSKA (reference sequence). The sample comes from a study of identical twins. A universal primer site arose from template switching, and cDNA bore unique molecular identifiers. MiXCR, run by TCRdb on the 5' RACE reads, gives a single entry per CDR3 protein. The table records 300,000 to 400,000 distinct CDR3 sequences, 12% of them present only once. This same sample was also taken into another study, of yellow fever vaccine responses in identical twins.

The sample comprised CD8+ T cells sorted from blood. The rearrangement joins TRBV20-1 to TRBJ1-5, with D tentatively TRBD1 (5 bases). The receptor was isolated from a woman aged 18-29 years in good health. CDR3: CSARPVTVSNQPQHF. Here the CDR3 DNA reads TGCAGTGCTAGACCGGTGACAGTTAGCAATCAGCCCCAGCATTTT.